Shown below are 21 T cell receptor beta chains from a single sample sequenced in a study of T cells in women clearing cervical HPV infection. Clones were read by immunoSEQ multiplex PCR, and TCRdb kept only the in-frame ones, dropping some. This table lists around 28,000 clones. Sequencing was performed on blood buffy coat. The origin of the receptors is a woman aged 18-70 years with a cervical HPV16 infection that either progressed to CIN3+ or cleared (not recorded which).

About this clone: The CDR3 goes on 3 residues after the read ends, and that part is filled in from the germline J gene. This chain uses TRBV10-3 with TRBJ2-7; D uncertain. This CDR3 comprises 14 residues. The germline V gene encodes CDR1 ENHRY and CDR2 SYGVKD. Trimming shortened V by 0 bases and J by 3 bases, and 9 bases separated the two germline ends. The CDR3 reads CAISESGSYYEQYF. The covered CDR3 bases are TGTGCCATCAGTGAGTCGGGCAGTTACTACGAG.

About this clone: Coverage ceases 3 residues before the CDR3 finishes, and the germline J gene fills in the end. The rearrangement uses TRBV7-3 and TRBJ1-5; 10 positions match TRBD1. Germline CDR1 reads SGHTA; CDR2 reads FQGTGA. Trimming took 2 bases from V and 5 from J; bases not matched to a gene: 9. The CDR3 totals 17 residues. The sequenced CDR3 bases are TGTGCCAGCAGCTTAGGCCTTCGGGACAGGGGCCATCAGCCC. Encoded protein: CASSLGLRDRGHQP. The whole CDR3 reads CASSLGLRDRGHQPQHF.

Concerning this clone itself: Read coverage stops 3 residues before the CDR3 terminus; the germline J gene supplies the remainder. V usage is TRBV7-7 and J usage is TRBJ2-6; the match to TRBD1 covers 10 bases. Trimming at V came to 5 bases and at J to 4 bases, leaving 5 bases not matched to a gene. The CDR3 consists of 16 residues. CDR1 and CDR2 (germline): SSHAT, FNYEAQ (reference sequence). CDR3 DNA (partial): TGTGCCAGCAGCCCGGGACAGGGGCAGGGGGCCAACGTC. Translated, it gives CASSPGQGQGANV. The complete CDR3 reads CASSPGQGQGANVLTF.

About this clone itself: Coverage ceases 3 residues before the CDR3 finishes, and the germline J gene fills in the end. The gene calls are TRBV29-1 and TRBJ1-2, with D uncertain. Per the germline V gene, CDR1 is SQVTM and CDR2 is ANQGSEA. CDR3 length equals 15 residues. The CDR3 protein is CSAPYSGVSYNDYTF. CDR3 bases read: TGCAGCGCCCCCTATAGCGGAGTCTCCTACAATGAC.

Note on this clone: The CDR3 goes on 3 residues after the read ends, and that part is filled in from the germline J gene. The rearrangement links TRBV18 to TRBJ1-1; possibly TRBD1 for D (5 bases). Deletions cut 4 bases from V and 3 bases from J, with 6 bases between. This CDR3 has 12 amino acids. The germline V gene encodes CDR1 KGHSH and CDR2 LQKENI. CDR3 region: CASSRGDTEAFF. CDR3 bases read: TGTGCCAGCTCACGGGGCGACACTGAA.

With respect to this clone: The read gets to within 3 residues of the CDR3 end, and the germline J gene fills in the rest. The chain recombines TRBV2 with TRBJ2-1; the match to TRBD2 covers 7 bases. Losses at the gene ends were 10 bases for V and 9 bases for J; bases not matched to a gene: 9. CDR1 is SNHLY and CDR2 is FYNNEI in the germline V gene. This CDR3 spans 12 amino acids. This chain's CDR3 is CATGLEEGEQFF. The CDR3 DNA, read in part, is TGTGCCACAGGACTAGAAGAAGGTGAG.

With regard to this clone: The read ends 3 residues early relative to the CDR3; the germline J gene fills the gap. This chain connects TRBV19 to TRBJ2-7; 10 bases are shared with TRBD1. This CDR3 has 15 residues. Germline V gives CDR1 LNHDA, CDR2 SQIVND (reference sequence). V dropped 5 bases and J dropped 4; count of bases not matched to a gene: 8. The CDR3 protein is CASSFGTGASYEQYF. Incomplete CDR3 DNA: TGTGCCAGTAGTTTCGGGACAGGGGCGTCGTACGAG.

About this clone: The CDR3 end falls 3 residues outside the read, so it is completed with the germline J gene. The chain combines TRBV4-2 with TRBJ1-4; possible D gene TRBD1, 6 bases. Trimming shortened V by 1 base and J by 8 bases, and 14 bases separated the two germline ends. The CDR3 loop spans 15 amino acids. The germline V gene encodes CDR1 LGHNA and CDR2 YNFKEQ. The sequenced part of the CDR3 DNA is TGTGCCAGCAGCCAAGTGGGGGGGGGCGAGGAAAAA. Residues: CASSQVGGGEEK. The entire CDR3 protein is CASSQVGGGEEKLFF.

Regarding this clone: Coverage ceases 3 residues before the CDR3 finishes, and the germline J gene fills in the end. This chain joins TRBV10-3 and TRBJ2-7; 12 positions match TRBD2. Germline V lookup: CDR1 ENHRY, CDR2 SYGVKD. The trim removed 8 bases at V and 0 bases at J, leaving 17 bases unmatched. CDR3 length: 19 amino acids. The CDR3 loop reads CAICASGGAWSLNSYEQYF. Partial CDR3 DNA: TGTGCCATCTGCGCTAGCGGGGGGGCGTGGTCCCTCAACTCCTACGAG.

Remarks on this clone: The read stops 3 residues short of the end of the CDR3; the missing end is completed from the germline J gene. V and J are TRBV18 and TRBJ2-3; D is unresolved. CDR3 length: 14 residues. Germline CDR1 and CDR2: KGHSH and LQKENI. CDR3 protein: CASSPPRPQETQYF. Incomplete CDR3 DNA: TGTGCCAGCTCACCACCGAGGCCCCAAGAGACG.

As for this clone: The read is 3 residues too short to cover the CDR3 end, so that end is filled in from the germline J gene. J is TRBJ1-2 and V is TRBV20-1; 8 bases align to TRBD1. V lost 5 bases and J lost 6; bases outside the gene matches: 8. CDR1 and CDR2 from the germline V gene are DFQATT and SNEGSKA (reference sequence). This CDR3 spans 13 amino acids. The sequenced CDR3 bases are TGCAGTGCTTCTCCACAGGGGGTCCATGGC. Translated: CSASPQGVHG. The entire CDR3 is CSASPQGVHGYTF.

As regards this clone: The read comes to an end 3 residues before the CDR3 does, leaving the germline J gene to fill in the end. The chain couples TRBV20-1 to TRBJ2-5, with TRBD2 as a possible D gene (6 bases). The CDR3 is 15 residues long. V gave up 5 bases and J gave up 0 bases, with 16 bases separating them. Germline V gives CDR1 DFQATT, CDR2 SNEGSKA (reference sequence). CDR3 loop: CSARGILADQETQYF. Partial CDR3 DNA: TGCAGTGCTCGAGGGATTTTAGCGGACCAAGAGACC.

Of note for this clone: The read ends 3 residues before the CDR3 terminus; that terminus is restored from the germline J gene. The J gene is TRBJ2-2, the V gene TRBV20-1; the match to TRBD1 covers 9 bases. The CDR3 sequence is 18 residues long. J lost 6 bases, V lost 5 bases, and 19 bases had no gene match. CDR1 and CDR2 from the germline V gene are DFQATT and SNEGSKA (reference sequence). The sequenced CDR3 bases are TGCAGTGCTGGGAATGGACAGGGGTTTTTGGATTGGCCCGGGGAG. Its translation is CSAGNGQGFLDWPGE. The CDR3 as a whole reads CSAGNGQGFLDWPGELFF.

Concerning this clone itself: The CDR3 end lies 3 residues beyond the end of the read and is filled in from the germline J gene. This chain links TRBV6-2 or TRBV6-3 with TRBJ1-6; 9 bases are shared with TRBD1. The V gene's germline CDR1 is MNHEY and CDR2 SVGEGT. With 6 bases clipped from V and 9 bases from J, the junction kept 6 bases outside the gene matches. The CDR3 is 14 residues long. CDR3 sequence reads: CASSRTGVGSPLHF. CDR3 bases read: TGTGCCAGCAGCAGGACAGGGGTCGGTTCACCC.

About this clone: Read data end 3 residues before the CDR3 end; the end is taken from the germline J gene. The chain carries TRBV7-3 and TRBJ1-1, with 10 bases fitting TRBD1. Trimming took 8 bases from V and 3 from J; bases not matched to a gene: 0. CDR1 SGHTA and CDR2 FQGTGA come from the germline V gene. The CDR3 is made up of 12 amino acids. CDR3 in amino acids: CASGTGDTEAFF. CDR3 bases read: TGTGCCAGCGGGACAGGGGACACTGAA. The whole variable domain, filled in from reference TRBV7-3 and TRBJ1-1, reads GAGVSQTPSNKVTEKGKYVELRCDPISGHTALYWYRQSLGQGPEFLIYFQGTGAADDSGLPNDRFFAVRPEGSVSTLKIQRTERGDSAVYLCASGTGDTEAFFGQGTRLTVV.

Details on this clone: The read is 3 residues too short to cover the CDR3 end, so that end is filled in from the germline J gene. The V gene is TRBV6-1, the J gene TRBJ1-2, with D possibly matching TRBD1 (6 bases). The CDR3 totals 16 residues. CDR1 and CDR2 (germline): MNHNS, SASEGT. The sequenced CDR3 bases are TGTGCCAGCAGTGGGAGCAGGGGTAGGACCTACAATGAC. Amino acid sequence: CASSGSRGRTYND. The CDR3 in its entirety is CASSGSRGRTYNDYTF.

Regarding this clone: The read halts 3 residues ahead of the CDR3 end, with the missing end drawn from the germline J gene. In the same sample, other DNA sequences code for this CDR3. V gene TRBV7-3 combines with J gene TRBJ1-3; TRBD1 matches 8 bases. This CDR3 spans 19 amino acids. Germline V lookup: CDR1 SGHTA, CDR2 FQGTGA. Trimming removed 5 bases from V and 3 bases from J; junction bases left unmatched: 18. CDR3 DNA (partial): TGTGCCAGCAGCCTAAATGAGGAAGGCAGGGGGCATTTTGGAAACACC. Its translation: CASSLNEEGRGHFGNT. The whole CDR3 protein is CASSLNEEGRGHFGNTIYF. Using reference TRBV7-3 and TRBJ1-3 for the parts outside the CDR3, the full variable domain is GAGVSQTPSNKVTEKGKYVELRCDPISGHTALYWYRQSLGQGPEFLIYFQGTGAADDSGLPNDRFFAVRPEGSVSTLKIQRTERGDSAVYLCASSLNEEGRGHFGNTIYFGEGSWLTVV.

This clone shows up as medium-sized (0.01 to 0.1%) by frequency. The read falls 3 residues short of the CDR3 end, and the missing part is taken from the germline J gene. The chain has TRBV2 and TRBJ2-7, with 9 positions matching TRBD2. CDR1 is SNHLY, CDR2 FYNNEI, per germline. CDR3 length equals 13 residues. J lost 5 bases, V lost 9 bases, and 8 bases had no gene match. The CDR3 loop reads CASNAGLANEQYF. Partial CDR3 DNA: TGTGCCAGTAACGCCGGACTAGCGAACGAG.

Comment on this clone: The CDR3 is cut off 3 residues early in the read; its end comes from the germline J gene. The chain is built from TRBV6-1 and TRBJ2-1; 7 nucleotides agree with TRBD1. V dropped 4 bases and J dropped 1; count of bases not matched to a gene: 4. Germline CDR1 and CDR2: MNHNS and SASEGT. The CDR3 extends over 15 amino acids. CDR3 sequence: CASSARDSSYNEQFF. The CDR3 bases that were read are TGTGCCAGCAGTGCCCGGGACAGTTCCTACAATGAG.

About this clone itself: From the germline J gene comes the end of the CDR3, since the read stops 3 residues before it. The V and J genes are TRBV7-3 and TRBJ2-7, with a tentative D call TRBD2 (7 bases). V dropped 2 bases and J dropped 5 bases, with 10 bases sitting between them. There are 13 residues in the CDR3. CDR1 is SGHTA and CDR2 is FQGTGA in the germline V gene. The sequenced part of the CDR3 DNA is TGTGCCAGCAGCTTACGGGGGGCCCACGAG. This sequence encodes CASSLRGAHE. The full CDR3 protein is CASSLRGAHEQYF.

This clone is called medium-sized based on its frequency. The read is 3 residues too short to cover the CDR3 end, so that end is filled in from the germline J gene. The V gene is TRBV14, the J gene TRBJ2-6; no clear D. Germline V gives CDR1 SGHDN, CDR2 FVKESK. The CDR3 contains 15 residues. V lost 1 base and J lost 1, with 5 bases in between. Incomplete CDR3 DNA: TGTGCCAGCAGCCAAGTCTTATCTGGGGCCAACGTC. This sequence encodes CASSQVLSGANV. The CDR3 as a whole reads CASSQVLSGANVLTF.